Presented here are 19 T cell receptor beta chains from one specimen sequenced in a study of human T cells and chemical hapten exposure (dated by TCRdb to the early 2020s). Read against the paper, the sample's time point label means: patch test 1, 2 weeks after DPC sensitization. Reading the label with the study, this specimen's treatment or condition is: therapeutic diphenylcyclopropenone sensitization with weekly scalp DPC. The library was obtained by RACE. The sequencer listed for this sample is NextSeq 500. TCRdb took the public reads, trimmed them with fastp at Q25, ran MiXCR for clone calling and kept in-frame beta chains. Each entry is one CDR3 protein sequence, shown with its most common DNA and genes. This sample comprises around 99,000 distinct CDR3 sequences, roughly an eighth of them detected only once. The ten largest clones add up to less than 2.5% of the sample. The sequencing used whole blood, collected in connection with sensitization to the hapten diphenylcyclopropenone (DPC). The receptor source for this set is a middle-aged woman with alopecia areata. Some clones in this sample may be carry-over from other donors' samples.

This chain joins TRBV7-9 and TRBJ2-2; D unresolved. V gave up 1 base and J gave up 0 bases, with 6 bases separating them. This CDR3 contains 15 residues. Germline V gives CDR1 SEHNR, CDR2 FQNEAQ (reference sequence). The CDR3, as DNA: TGTGCCAGCAGCTTAGTAGGCGCGAACACCGGGGAGCTGTTTTTT. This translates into CASSLVGANTGELFF.

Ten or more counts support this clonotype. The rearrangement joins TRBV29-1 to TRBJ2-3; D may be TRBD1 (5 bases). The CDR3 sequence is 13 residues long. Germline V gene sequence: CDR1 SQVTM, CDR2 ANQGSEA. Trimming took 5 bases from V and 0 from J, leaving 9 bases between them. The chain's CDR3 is CSVRQPSTDTQYF. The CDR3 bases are TGCAGCGTTAGACAGCCTAGCACAGATACGCAGTATTTT.

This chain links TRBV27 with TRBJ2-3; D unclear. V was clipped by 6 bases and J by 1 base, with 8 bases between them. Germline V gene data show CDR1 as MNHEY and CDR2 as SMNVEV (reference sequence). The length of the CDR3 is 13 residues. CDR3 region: CASRSSGTDTQYF. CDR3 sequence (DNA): TGTGCCAGCAGGTCCTCTGGCACAGATACGCAGTATTTT.

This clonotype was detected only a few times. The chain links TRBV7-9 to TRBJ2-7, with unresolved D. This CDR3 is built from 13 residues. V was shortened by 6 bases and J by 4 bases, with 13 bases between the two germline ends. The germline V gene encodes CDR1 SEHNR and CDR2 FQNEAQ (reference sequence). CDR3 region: CASSLSYLYEQYF. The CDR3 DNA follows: TGTGCCAGCAGTCTTAGTTACTTATACGAGCAGTACTTC.

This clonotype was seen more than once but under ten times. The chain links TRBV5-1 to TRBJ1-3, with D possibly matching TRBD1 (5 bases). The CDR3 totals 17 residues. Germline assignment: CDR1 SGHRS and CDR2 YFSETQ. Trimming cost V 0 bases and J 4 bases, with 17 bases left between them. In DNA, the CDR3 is TGCGCCAGCAGCTTGGCCACTCGAGGGGATGCCGGAAACACCATATATTTT. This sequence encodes CASSLATRGDAGNTIYF.

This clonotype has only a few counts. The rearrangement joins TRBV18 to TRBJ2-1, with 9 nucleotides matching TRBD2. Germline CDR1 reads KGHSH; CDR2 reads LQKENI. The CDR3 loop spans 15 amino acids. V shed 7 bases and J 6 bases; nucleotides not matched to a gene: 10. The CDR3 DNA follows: TGTGCCAGCTTACCGACTCGAGCGGGAGGCAATGAGCAGTTCTTC. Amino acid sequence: CASLPTRAGGNEQFF.

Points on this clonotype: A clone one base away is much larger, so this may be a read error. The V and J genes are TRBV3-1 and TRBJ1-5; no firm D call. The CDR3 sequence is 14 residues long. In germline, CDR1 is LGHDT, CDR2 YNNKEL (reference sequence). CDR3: CASSQGGSIQPQHF. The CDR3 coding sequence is TGTGCCAGCAGCCAGGGAGGTAGCATTCAGCCCCAGCATTTT.

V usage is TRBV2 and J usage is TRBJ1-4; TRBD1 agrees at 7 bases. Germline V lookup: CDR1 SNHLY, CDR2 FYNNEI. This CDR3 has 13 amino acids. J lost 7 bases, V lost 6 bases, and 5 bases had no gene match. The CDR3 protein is CASRTGYREKLFF. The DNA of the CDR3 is TGTGCCAGCAGGACAGGGTATCGTGAAAAACTGTTTTTT.

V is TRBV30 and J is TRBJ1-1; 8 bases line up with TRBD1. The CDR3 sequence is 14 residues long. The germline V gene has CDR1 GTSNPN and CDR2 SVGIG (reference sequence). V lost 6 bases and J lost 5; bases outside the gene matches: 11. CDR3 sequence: CACNAGGGKTEAFF. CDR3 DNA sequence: TGTGCCTGCAATGCAGGGGGCGGGAAGACTGAAGCTTTCTTT.

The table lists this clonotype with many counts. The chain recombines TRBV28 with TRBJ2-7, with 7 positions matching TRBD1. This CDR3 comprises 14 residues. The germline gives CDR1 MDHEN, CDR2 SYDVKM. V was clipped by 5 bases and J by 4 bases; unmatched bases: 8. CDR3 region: CASSPRGLWYEQYF. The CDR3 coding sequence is TGTGCCAGCAGTCCGAGGGGGCTATGGTACGAGCAGTACTTC.

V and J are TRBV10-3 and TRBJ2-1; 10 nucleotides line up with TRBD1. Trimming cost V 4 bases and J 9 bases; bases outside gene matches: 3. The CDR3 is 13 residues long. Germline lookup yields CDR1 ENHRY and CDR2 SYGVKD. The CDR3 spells CAISGQGAREQFF. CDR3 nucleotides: TGTGCCATCAGTGGACAGGGGGCTCGTGAGCAGTTCTTC.

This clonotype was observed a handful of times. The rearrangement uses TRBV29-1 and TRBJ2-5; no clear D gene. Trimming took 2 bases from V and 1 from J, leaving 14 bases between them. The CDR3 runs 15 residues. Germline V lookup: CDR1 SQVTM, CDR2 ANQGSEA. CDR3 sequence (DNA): TGCAGCGTTGAAAAATCCGCGACACCCCAAGAGACCCAGTACTTC. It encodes CSVEKSATPQETQYF.

The CDR3 DNA reads as TGTGCCAGCAGTTCCAGAGCCGGGACAGGGAGTGTTGAGCAGTTCTTC. This sequence encodes CASSSRAGTGSVEQFF. This chain connects TRBV2 to TRBJ2-1; 9 bases align to TRBD1. Germline V CDR1 and CDR2: SNHLY, FYNNEI. The V gene end was trimmed by 5 bases and the J gene end by 9 bases; junction bases not matched to a gene: 14. The CDR3 contains 16 residues.

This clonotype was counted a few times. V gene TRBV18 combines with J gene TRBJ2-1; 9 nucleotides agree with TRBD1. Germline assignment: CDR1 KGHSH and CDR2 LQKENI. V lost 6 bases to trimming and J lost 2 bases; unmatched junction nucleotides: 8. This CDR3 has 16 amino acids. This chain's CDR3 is CASSKTGGGTYNEQFF. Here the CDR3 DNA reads TGTGCCAGCTCTAAAACAGGGGGCGGAACCTACAATGAGCAGTTCTTC.

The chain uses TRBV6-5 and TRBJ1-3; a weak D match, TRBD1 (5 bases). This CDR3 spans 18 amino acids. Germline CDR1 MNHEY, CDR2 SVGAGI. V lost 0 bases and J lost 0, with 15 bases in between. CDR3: CASSYSTSSGHSGNTIYF. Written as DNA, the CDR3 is TGTGCCAGCAGTTACTCGACTTCGTCAGGACACTCTGGAAACACCATATATTTT.

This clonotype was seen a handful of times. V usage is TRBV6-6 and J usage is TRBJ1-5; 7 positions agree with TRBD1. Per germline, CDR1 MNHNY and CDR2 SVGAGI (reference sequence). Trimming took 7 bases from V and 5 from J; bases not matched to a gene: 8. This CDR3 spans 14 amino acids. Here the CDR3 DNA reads TGTGCCAGCACTCACGACAGGGAATATCAGCCCCAGCATTTT. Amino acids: CASTHDREYQPQHF.

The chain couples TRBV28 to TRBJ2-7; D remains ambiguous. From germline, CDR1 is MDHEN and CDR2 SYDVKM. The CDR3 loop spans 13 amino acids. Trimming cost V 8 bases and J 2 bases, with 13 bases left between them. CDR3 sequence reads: CASSRPGAYEQYF. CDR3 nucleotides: TGTGCCAGCTCCCGTCCGGGTGCCTACGAGCAGTACTTC.

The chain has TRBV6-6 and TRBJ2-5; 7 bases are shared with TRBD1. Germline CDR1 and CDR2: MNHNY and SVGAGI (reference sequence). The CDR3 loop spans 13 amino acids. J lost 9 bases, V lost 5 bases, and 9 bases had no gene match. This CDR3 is CASSGQEMLPQYF. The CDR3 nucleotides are TGTGCCAGCAGTGGACAGGAGATGCTCCCCCAGTACTTC.

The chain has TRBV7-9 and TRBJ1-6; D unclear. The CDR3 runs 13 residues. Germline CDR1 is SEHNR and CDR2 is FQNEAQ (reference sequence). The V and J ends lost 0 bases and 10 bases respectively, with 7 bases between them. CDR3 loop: CASSLAEGSPLHF. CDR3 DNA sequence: TGTGCCAGCAGCTTAGCGGAAGGCTCACCCCTCCACTTT.